The 10 T cell receptor beta chains given below trace back to one sample, sequenced in a study of blood T cell repertoires in COVID-19. Method: immunoSEQ multiplex PCR; TCRdb's copy keeps in-frame clones and lacks some. The sample yields approximately 200,000 clones, 80% to 85% seen once. The material sequenced was peripheral blood. The source of these receptors is a woman in her thirties with acute or convalescent COVID-19.

There are many counts of this clone. The rearrangement joins TRBV2 to TRBJ2-1; possibly TRBD2 for D (5 bases). V was trimmed by 7 bases and J by 8 bases, leaving 9 bases between them. The CDR3 sequence is 11 residues long. Germline V gene lookup returns CDR1 SNHLY and CDR2 FYNNEI. CDR3 sequence: CASMEAHEQFF. CDR3 DNA sequence: TGTGCCAGCATGGAGGCTCATGAGCAGTTCTTC.

The V and J genes are TRBV9 and TRBJ2-1, with D perhaps TRBD2 (6 bases). This CDR3 is built from 18 residues. Germline V gene sequence: CDR1 SGDLS, CDR2 YYNGEE. V was shortened by 4 bases and J by 0 bases, with 20 bases between the two germline ends. The CDR3 loop is CASSKLLVGGSSYNEQFF. The CDR3 bases are TGTGCCAGCAGCAAGCTTCTGGTCGGGGGTAGCTCCTACAATGAGCAGTTCTTC.

The count of this clone is one. The chain has TRBV25-1 and TRBJ2-1, with a possible D match to TRBD2 (5 bases). Between the trimmed V and J ends, which lost 8 bases and 4 bases, there was a span of 15 bases. CDR1 MGHDK and CDR2 SYGVNS come from the germline V gene. This CDR3 spans 14 amino acids. In DNA form, the CDR3 reads TGTGCCAGCCTAGCCGAGCCCCTTTACAATGAGCAGTTCTTC. Protein sequence: CASLAEPLYNEQFF.

V is TRBV19 and J is TRBJ1-5, with TRBD1 matching 7 bases. In germline, CDR1 is LNHDA, CDR2 SQIVND (reference sequence). V lost 3 bases to trimming and J lost 0 bases; unmatched junction nucleotides: 5. The CDR3 sequence is 16 residues long. In DNA form, the CDR3 reads TGTGCCAGTAGTATCTCAAGGACAGGTAGCAATCAGCCCCAGCATTTT. This gives the protein CASSISRTGSNQPQHF.

The gene calls are TRBV30 and TRBJ2-3; TRBD1 is a possible D gene (5 bases). Trimming removed 7 bases at V and 4 bases at J, with 18 bases between. Germline V gene lookup returns CDR1 GTSNPN and CDR2 SVGIG (reference sequence). The CDR3 is made up of 14 amino acids. In DNA, the CDR3 is TGTGCCTCCTTCGACAGAGCTAGGGCAGATACGCAGTATTTT. Translation: CASFDRARADTQYF.

In this sample, this clone turned up a few times. The V and J genes are TRBV5-5 and TRBJ2-1; TRBD2 aligns across 10 bases. CDR3 length: 16 amino acids. Germline V CDR1 and CDR2: SGHKS, YYEKEE (reference sequence). V shed 4 bases, J shed 4 bases, and the junction held 8 bases outside the gene matches. CDR3 sequence reads: CASSHLPTSGYNEQFF. CDR3 DNA sequence: TGTGCCAGCAGCCACTTACCGACTAGCGGGTACAATGAGCAGTTCTTC. Combining the CDR3 with reference TRBV5-5 and TRBJ2-1 gives the whole variable domain DAGVTQSPTHLIKTRGQQVTLRCSPISGHKSVSWYQQVLGQGPQFIFQYYEKEERGRGNFPDRFSARQFPNYSSELNVNALLLGDSALYLCASSHLPTSGYNEQFFGPGTRLTVL.

The V call is TRBV15, the J call TRBJ2-7; possibly TRBD2 for D (6 bases). Germline V CDR1 and CDR2: LNHNV, YYDKDF (reference sequence). The CDR3 covers 18 residues. The V gene lost 0 bases and the J gene lost 0 bases, with 18 bases spanning the gap. The CDR3 reads CATSRDSYNMGGSYEQYF. CDR3 sequence (DNA): TGTGCCACCAGCAGAGATTCTTATAACATGGGGGGCTCCTACGAGCAGTACTTC. The variable domain in full, with the rest retrieved from reference TRBV15 and TRBJ2-7, is DAMVIQNPRYQVTQFGKPVTLSCSQTLNHNVMYWYQQKSSQAPKLLFHYYDKDFNNEADTPDNFQSRRPNTSFCFLDIRSPGLGDTAMYLCATSRDSYNMGGSYEQYFGPGTRLTVT.

This clone has more than one count but fewer than ten. V gene TRBV10-3 combines with J gene TRBJ2-1, with D perhaps matching TRBD2 (6 bases). This CDR3 spans 14 amino acids. The V end was cut by 6 bases, the J end by 6 bases, with 15 bases between. The V gene's germline CDR1 is ENHRY and CDR2 SYGVKD. The CDR3 reads CAIRGVAGGNEQFF. CDR3 nucleotide sequence: TGTGCCATCAGAGGGGTAGCCGGGGGCAATGAGCAGTTCTTC.

The chain couples TRBV29-1 to TRBJ1-2, with TRBD1 as a possible D gene (5 bases). The germline V gene has CDR1 SQVTM and CDR2 ANQGSEA. The CDR3 consists of 12 residues. Trimming took 3 bases from V and 4 from J, leaving 9 bases between them. As DNA, the CDR3 is TGCAGCGTTGATAGTAGGGGCTATGGCTACACCTTC. Translation gives CSVDSRGYGYTF.

This clone appeared a few times. This chain connects TRBV6-6 to TRBJ1-5; no definite D call. The CDR3 is 15 residues long. The germline V and J ends were trimmed by 5 bases and 6 bases, with 17 bases remaining between them. CDR1 is MNHNY, CDR2 SVGAGI, per germline (reference sequence). The CDR3 loop is CASSIVLPSGQPQHF. DNA of the CDR3: TGTGCCAGCAGTATCGTCCTCCCGTCCGGTCAGCCCCAGCATTTT.